This T cell receptor (beta chain) came from a study of T cell repertoires in cytomegalovirus infection. Whole-study results and caveats: The ex vivo response was dominated by HLA-C-restricted CMV-specific TCR beta clonotypes. Totalled public TCR beta family frequency picked out people who carried CMV plus the relevant HLA.

MiXCR, applied by TCRdb to the reads, yields one record per CDR3 protein. The table lists around 770,000 distinct CDR3 sequences, roughly 29% of them singletons. This CDR3 has 16 residues. Looked up from germline, CDR1 is SGHVS and CDR2 is FNYEAQ. V lost 1 base, J lost 7 bases, and 7 bases stayed unmatched. The table lists this clonotype with a few counts. The antigen is undetermined. The source of this sequence is a human donor in good health (CMV status not recorded). Some clones in this sample may be carry-over from other donors' samples. The sample here was cultured CD8+ T cells from PBMCs, taken from culture after CMV antigen stimulation. The V call is TRBV7-6, the J call TRBJ1-6; 7 bases are a match to TRBD1. CDR3 residues: CASSLGDREMNSPLHF. The DNA of the CDR3 is TGTGCCAGCAGCTTAGGGGACAGAGAGATGAATTCACCCCTCCACTTT.